These 5 T cell receptor beta chains originate from one sample sequenced in a study of cytomegalovirus exposure and HLA in healthy donors (dated by TCRdb to 2016 to 2017). The method behind the library was the immunoSEQ multiplex PCR assay. TCRdb re-hosts the immuneACCESS table, in-frame sequences only. Its copies lack some clones; in the studies checked, an unresolved V gene accounts for under half of them, and the cause for the rest is not known. This sample is represented by 280,000 or so clones; around nine tenths of them were singletons. Of the sample, over 0.85% is held by the ten largest clones. Source material: PBMCs. The receptors come from a woman aged 18-35 years in good health and CMV-seronegative.

The gene calls are TRBV5-4 and TRBJ2-7, with D perhaps matching TRBD2 (5 bases). Germline V CDR1 and CDR2: SGHNT, YYREEE (reference sequence). Trimming took off 0 bases at V and 3 bases at J, with 16 bases between the two ends. The CDR3 consists of 16 residues. The CDR3, as DNA: TGTGCCAGCAGCTTGGGGTCTGGAGCGGACCTCTACGAGCAGTACTTC. Translated: CASSLGSGADLYEQYF.

The rearrangement joins TRBV6-6 to TRBJ1-1; 7 bases fit TRBD1. The J segment lost 4 bases and the V segment lost 2 bases, leaving 4 bases of the junction unmatched. Germline loops: CDR1 MNHNY, CDR2 SVGAGI (reference sequence). The CDR3 totals 14 residues. The CDR3 loop is CASSYAAGGTEAFF. The DNA for the CDR3 is TGTGCCAGCAGTTACGCGGCAGGGGGCACTGAAGCTTTCTTT.

This chain joins TRBV4-1 and TRBJ2-3; D remains unclear. Trimming took 5 bases from V and 0 from J, leaving 3 bases between them. CDR1 and CDR2 from the germline V gene are MGHRA and YSYEKL. The CDR3 has 12 residues. CDR3 coding DNA: TGCGCCAGCAGCAGCAGCACAGATACGCAGTATTTT. Translating gives CASSSSTDTQYF.

This clone was seen only once. V and J are TRBV9 and TRBJ2-1, with 10 bases that match TRBD1. Germline V CDR1 and CDR2: SGDLS, YYNGEE. CDR3 length: 16 residues. The V and J ends lost 4 bases and 0 bases, in that order; junction bases with no gene match: 4. CDR3 DNA: TGTGCCAGCAGCACCCGGACAGGGGGCTCCTACAATGAGCAGTTCTTC. It yields the protein CASSTRTGGSYNEQFF.

The CDR3 reads CASSDSTSGSWTDTQYF. CDR3 nucleotides: TGTGCCAGCAGTGATTCGACTAGCGGGAGTTGGACAGATACGCAGTATTTT. V usage is TRBV25-1 and J usage is TRBJ2-3; TRBD2 matches 12 bases. CDR3 length: 17 residues. Germline CDR1 and CDR2: MGHDK and SYGVNS. V was clipped by 3 bases and J by 3 bases; unmatched bases: 7.